What follows are 5 T cell receptor beta chains derived from one specimen sequenced in a study of blood T cell repertoires in COVID-19. TCRdb keeps only in-frame clones here, not all; method: immunoSEQ multiplex PCR. The sample includes 95,000 to 150,000 clones, 87% of them seen just once. The sample consisted of peripheral blood. These receptors were collected from a woman between 45 and 60 years old with acute or convalescent COVID-19.

V and J are TRBV15 and TRBJ2-7; tentative D call: TRBD2 (5 bases). Germline CDR1 LNHNV, CDR2 YYDKDF (reference sequence). Trimming pared 0 bases from V and 5 bases from J, leaving 11 bases between. The CDR3 is made up of 14 amino acids. The DNA for the CDR3 is TGTGCCACCAGCAGAGATCGGCTAGCAGACGAGCAGTACTTC. This encodes CATSRDRLADEQYF.

In this sample, this clone turned up a few times. The chain joins TRBV14 to TRBJ2-1; TRBD2 is a possible D gene (6 bases). The CDR3 loop spans 15 amino acids. Germline V lookup: CDR1 SGHDN, CDR2 FVKESK. The V end lost 4 bases, the J end lost 4 bases, and 14 bases lay between the germline ends. The CDR3 DNA sequence: TGTGCCAGCAGCCCGGCCGGGAGAGATTACAATGAGCAGTTCTTC. It is translated as CASSPAGRDYNEQFF.

The gene calls are TRBV3-1 (or the pseudogene TRBV3-2) and TRBJ1-2; D remains unclear. The V end lost 0 bases, the J end lost 4 bases, and 9 bases lay between the germline ends. This CDR3 region has 14 residues. CDR1 and CDR2 (germline): LGHDT, YNNKEL (reference sequence). The CDR3 is CASSQDQIIYGYTF. CDR3 bases: TGTGCCAGCAGCCAAGATCAGATCATCTATGGCTACACCTTC.

Here the CDR3 reads CASSYLQRVPNYGYTF. CDR3 in DNA: TGTGCCAGCAGTTACCTGCAACGAGTACCTAACTATGGCTACACCTTC. The V call is TRBV6-5, the J call TRBJ1-2, with D uncertain. Trimming shortened V by 2 bases and J by 0 bases, and 13 bases separated the two germline ends. The germline V gene encodes CDR1 MNHEY and CDR2 SVGAGI. The CDR3 covers 16 residues.

The rearrangement joins TRBV7-8 to TRBJ1-6, with no clear D. The germline V gene encodes CDR1 SGHVS and CDR2 FQNEAQ. This CDR3 is 17 amino acids long. Trimming shortened V by 3 bases and J by 0 bases, and 12 bases separated the two germline ends. CDR3 coding DNA: TGTGCCAGCAGCTTGATGTGGGGAGGCTCCTATAATTCACCCCTCCACTTT. It specifies CASSLMWGGSYNSPLHF.